These 22 T cell receptor beta chains originate from one sample sequenced in a study of shared clonotypes between healthy human individuals. Sequencing used immunoSEQ multiplex PCR; TCRdb keeps in-frame clones, though not all of them. The sample records roughly 1,500,000 clones, just under 99% being singletons. Specimen: naive CD4+ T cells sorted from blood. Subset given: CD45RA+ positively selected. The receptors come from a man aged 30 to 45 in good health.

V usage is TRBV5-1 and J usage is TRBJ1-4, with D hard to call. The ends were cut back, 0 bases at V and 4 bases at J, with 13 bases in the middle. This CDR3 contains 16 residues. CDR1 and CDR2 (germline): SGHRS, YFSETQ. CDR3 in DNA: TGCGCCAGCAGCTTGGGACTAGTCGGAAATAATGAAAAACTGTTTTTT. This gives the protein CASSLGLVGNNEKLFF. Looking up the rest from reference TRBV5-1 and TRBJ1-4 gives the full variable domain: KAGVTQTPRYLIKTRGQQVTLSCSPISGHRSVSWYQQTPGQGLQFLFEYFSETQRNKGNFPGRFSGRQFSNSRSEMNVSTLELGDSALYLCASSLGLVGNNEKLFFGSGTQLSVL.

This clone showed up just a few times. The same CDR3 also results from other DNA sequences found in this sample. This chain uses TRBV29-1 with TRBJ2-3, with unresolved D. The CDR3 is 12 amino acids. Trimming took 7 bases from V and 0 from J, leaving 8 bases between them. From germline, CDR1 is SQVTM and CDR2 ANQGSEA. The CDR3 loop is CSADPSTDTQYF. Written as DNA, the CDR3 is TGCAGCGCCGATCCCAGCACAGATACGCAGTATTTT.

The rearrangement uses TRBV2 and TRBJ2-5; 8 bases map to TRBD2. The J segment lost 4 bases and the V segment lost 4 bases, leaving 8 bases of the junction unmatched. CDR3 size: 15 residues. From germline, CDR1 is SNHLY and CDR2 FYNNEI. This CDR3 is CASSVASGLPETQYF. CDR3 sequence (DNA): TGTGCCAGCAGTGTGGCTAGCGGGCTACCAGAGACCCAGTACTTC.

The chain combines TRBV2 with TRBJ2-1; 8 nucleotides agree with TRBD1. V was pared by 6 bases and J by 6 bases, with 10 bases of the junction left unmatched. Per germline, CDR1 SNHLY and CDR2 FYNNEI. The CDR3 runs to 15 residues. The CDR3 nucleotides read TGTGCCAGCAGCCTGGACAGGGAAGTCCGCAATGAGCAGTTCTTC. It is translated as CASSLDREVRNEQFF.

This clone has a handful of counts. Distinct nucleotide sequences in the sample also encode this CDR3. The gene calls are TRBV9 and TRBJ2-1; D is undetermined. The CDR3 totals 14 residues. Germline CDR1 reads SGDLS; CDR2 reads YYNGEE. V lost 0 bases, J lost 0 bases, and 4 bases lay in between. The CDR3 loop is CASSVDSSYNEQFF. CDR3 nucleotide sequence: TGTGCCAGCAGCGTAGATAGCTCCTACAATGAGCAGTTCTTC.

This clone appeared a single time. The same CDR3 arises from other DNA sequences in this sample as well. In nucleotides, the CDR3 is TGCGCCAGCAGCCCGGGACTAGCGGACAATGAGCAGTTCTTC. This encodes CASSPGLADNEQFF. V is TRBV5-1 and J is TRBJ2-1; 11 nucleotides align to TRBD2. Germline CDR1 SGHRS, CDR2 YFSETQ. The CDR3 covers 14 residues. V lost 4 bases, J lost 5 bases, and 2 bases stayed unmatched.

J is TRBJ1-2 and V is TRBV9; D gene uncertain. Trimming cost V 3 bases and J 0 bases, with 24 bases left between them. Germline V lookup: CDR1 SGDLS, CDR2 YYNGEE. This CDR3 region has 19 residues. The CDR3 region is CASSDRQSYSPPANYGYTF. CDR3 coding DNA: TGTGCCAGCAGCGACCGCCAAAGCTATTCCCCGCCAGCTAACTATGGCTACACCTTC.

The chain has TRBV6-1 and TRBJ1-2; D gene unclear. CDR1 and CDR2 (germline): MNHNS, SASEGT. The CDR3 is 14 residues long. V dropped 2 bases and J dropped 8 bases, with 15 bases sitting between them. The CDR3 nucleotides read TGTGCCAGCAGTGAAAAAGGGTTCCGCGAGGGCTACACCTTC. As protein: CASSEKGFREGYTF.

The V gene is TRBV14, the J gene TRBJ2-5, with TRBD2 identical over 9 bases. Germline V lookup: CDR1 SGHDN, CDR2 FVKESK. J lost 5 bases, V lost 5 bases, and 12 bases had no gene match. The CDR3 has 16 amino acids. For the CDR3, the DNA is TGTGCCAGCAGCTTTCGACTAGCGGAGGGAGGGGAGACCCAGTACTTC. This translates into CASSFRLAEGGETQYF.

This clone was found once. The rearrangement joins TRBV29-1 to TRBJ2-6, with a tentative D call TRBD2 (5 bases). This CDR3 spans 15 amino acids. V was clipped by 6 bases and J by 1 base, with 13 bases between them. Germline V gene data show CDR1 as SQVTM and CDR2 as ANQGSEA. The CDR3 DNA sequence: TGCAGCGTCAGAGGAGGCAGGTCTGGGGCCAACGTCCTGACTTTC. Protein product: CSVRGGRSGANVLTF.

This rearrangement joins TRBV5-1 to TRBJ2-1, with 9 bases that match TRBD2. Germline V lookup: CDR1 SGHRS, CDR2 YFSETQ. CDR3 length equals 15 residues. Germline trimming cut 2 bases from V and 7 bases from J; bases unmatched to any gene: 7. The CDR3 coding sequence is TGCGCCAGCAGCTTTAGCGGGAGCGCCCGGAATGAGCAGTTCTTC. Protein product: CASSFSGSARNEQFF. The whole variable domain, filled in from reference TRBV5-1 and TRBJ2-1, reads KAGVTQTPRYLIKTRGQQVTLSCSPISGHRSVSWYQQTPGQGLQFLFEYFSETQRNKGNFPGRFSGRQFSNSRSEMNVSTLELGDSALYLCASSFSGSARNEQFFGPGTRLTVL.

The rearrangement uses TRBV5-1 and TRBJ2-7, with TRBD2 matching 14 bases. This CDR3 has 15 amino acids. With V trimmed by 3 bases and J by 7 bases, 6 bases remained unmatched. The V gene's germline CDR1 is SGHRS and CDR2 YFSETQ. The CDR3 region is CASSSRTSGRLEQYF. CDR3 in DNA: TGCGCCAGCAGCTCGCGGACTAGCGGGAGGCTGGAGCAGTACTTC.

The J gene is TRBJ2-2, the V gene TRBV28; the match to TRBD1 covers 7 bases. The CDR3 extends over 15 amino acids. The trim removed 3 bases at V and 4 bases at J, leaving 5 bases unmatched. Germline CDR1 reads MDHEN; CDR2 reads SYDVKM. CDR3 DNA sequence: TGTGCCAGCAGTTTTGTAGGGGGCAGCACCGGGGAGCTGTTTTTT. Translation: CASSFVGGSTGELFF.

The chain combines TRBV27 with TRBJ1-1; D uncertain. The CDR3 extends over 13 amino acids. The V gene lost 2 bases and the J gene lost 3 bases, with 7 bases spanning the gap. CDR1 and CDR2 from the germline V gene are MNHEY and SMNVEV (reference sequence). CDR3 sequence (DNA): TGTGCCAGCAGTTTAAGTGATTACACTGAAGCTTTCTTT. Its protein is CASSLSDYTEAFF.

This rearrangement joins TRBV10-3 to TRBJ2-2; 8 bases map to TRBD1. There are 15 residues in the CDR3. Trimming removed 10 bases from V and 3 bases from J; junction bases left unmatched: 10. Per the germline V gene, CDR1 is ENHRY and CDR2 is SYGVKD. CDR3: CATNQGATYTGELFF. CDR3 in DNA: TGTGCCACGAACCAGGGGGCCACCTACACCGGGGAGCTGTTTTTT.

The J gene is TRBJ1-2, the V gene TRBV11-2; 7 positions match TRBD1. The junction had 12 bases not matched to a gene; V was cut back by 5 bases and J by 3 bases. The germline V gene encodes CDR1 SGHAT and CDR2 FQNNGV. The CDR3 loop spans 16 amino acids. The CDR3 DNA reads as TGTGCCAGCAGCCAAGTGGGGCAGGGGGTCGACTATGGCTACACCTTC. This sequence encodes CASSQVGQGVDYGYTF.

The rearrangement links TRBV23-1 to TRBJ2-1; D is ambiguous. TRBV23-1 is flagged as an ORF with uncertain function. Between the trimmed V and J ends, which lost 0 bases and 8 bases, there was a span of 26 bases. The CDR3 loop spans 19 amino acids. In DNA form, the CDR3 reads TGCGCCAGCAGTCAATCACGTCTCCCCCCGCGGCAGCCACACCATGAGCAGTTCTTC. This translates into CASSQSRLPPRQPHHEQFF.

This clone has just one count. The chain has TRBV9 and TRBJ2-3; D not resolved. The CDR3 runs 13 residues. V lost 3 bases and J lost 7, with 12 bases in between. In germline, CDR1 is SGDLS, CDR2 YYNGEE. The CDR3 bases are TGTGCCAGCAGCGCCCACGACTCGCATACGCAGTATTTT. Protein: CASSAHDSHTQYF.

Concerning this clone: Distinct nucleotide sequences in the sample also encode this CDR3. This chain links TRBV7-2 with TRBJ2-1; 12 bases are a match to TRBD2. The germline CDR1 and CDR2 sequences are SGHTA and FQGNSA. The CDR3 loop spans 15 amino acids. V lost 1 base, J lost 9 bases, and 4 bases stayed unmatched. This chain's CDR3 is CASSLEGLAGVEQFF. The CDR3 DNA follows: TGTGCCAGCAGCTTAGAGGGACTAGCGGGTGTTGAGCAGTTCTTC.

Details on this clone: An end of the junction differs from the germline gene, which may be a read error. The chain has TRBV5-4 and TRBJ2-1, with 14 bases aligning to TRBD2. Germline V gene sequence: CDR1 SGHNT, CDR2 YYREEE (reference sequence). CDR3 length: 12 amino acids. The CDR3 DNA reads as TGTGCCAGCAGCCTCGGGACTAGCGGGAGTCTCTTC. Translating gives CASSLGTSGSLF. The variable domain in full, completed from reference TRBV5-4 and TRBJ2-1, reads ETGVTQSPTHLIKTRGQQVTLRCSSQSGHNTVSWYQQALGQGPQFIFQYYREEENGRGNFPPRFSGLQFPNYSSELNVNALELDDSALYLCASSLGTSGSLFGPGTRLTVL.

The chain combines TRBV5-1 with TRBJ1-1, with 8 nucleotides matching TRBD1. Germline CDR1 SGHRS, CDR2 YFSETQ. The CDR3 length is 15 residues. After removal of 2 bases from V and 1 base from J, the junction contained 4 bases not matched to a gene. CDR3 sequence (DNA): TGCGCCAGCAGCTTCGACAGGGGAGGGAACACTGAAGCTTTCTTT. Translated, it gives CASSFDRGGNTEAFF.

This CDR3 reads CASSVGRTGAYGYTF. The CDR3 DNA sequence: TGTGCCAGCAGCGTAGGGCGGACAGGGGCCTATGGCTACACCTTC. The chain links TRBV9 to TRBJ1-2; 9 bases fit TRBD1. The CDR3 spans 15 residues. With 0 bases clipped from V and 4 bases from J, the junction kept 4 bases outside the gene matches. Germline V gives CDR1 SGDLS, CDR2 YYNGEE.